The clone carrying this T cell receptor beta chain was recorded only once. The sample comes from a study of blood T cell repertoires in COVID-19. Study in general: Some COVID-19 samples were acute and others convalescent; all came from the United States, Italy and Spain.

Produced via immunoSEQ multiplex PCR; TCRdb's table is partial and in-frame only. Here the sample spans approximately 210,000 clones, less than 90% being singletons. Per the germline V gene, CDR1 is LNHDA and CDR2 is SQIVND (reference sequence). This CDR3 has 13 residues. With 5 bases removed from V and 0 bases from J, the gap between germline ends came to 5 bases. Sequencing used peripheral blood. V gene TRBV19 combines with J gene TRBJ1-3; D gene ambiguous. This receptor was taken from a man aged 30 to 45 with active or convalescent COVID-19. CDR3 in DNA: TGTGCCAGTAGTGTCAGCTCTGGAAACACCATATATTTT. This translates into CASSVSSGNTIYF.